Listed below are T cell receptor beta chains from one sample, sequenced in a study. TCRdb redid the calling of the RT-PCR reads with MiXCR, one entry per CDR3 protein. The sample consists of around 700,000 distinct CDR3 sequences, 12% to 15% of them appearing once. Sequencing used memory CD4+ T cells from blood. The source of these receptors is a female donor in good health, serving as a healthy control. Each CDR3 is given with its conserved first and last residue. Fields, in order: CDR3 length, J gene, D gene, V gene, clone size, CDR3 DNA, CDR3 protein. A D gene is named only where the DNA matches it firmly. A clone size is listed for some rows: how often the clone was seen (once, few, many), or a class if it is expanded.

cdr3_length: 15; j_call: TRBJ1-1; d_call: TRBD1; v_call: TRBV18; clone_size: .; cdr3_nt: TGTGCCAGCTCACCACTTGGACAGGGTGACACTGAAGCTTTCTTT; cdr3_aa: CASSPLGQGDTEAFF
cdr3_length: 16; j_call: TRBJ1-5; d_call: .; v_call: TRBV4-3; clone_size: .; cdr3_nt: TGCGCCAGCAGCCAAGGGGGGGCAGGGACTTATCAGCCCCAGCATTTT; cdr3_aa: CASSQGGAGTYQPQHF
cdr3_length: 13; j_call: TRBJ1-1; d_call: .; v_call: TRBV20-1; clone_size: many; cdr3_nt: TGCAGTGCTGGAAAGAATCAAGATACCGAAGCTTTCTTT; cdr3_aa: CSAGKNQDTEAFF
cdr3_length: 15; j_call: TRBJ1-5; d_call: TRBD1; v_call: TRBV12-5; clone_size: .; cdr3_nt: TGTGCTAGTGGCACGGACAGGGATCGCAATCAGCCCCAGCATTTT; cdr3_aa: CASGTDRDRNQPQHF
cdr3_length: 14; j_call: TRBJ1-1; d_call: .; v_call: TRBV6-5; clone_size: many; cdr3_nt: TGTGCCAGCAGGAGGGACACGACGAACACTGAAGCTTTCTTT; cdr3_aa: CASRRDTTNTEAFF
cdr3_length: 14; j_call: TRBJ1-6; d_call: TRBD1; v_call: TRBV20-1; clone_size: .; cdr3_nt: TGCAGTGCTAGGGGGGACAGTTATAATTCACCCCTCCACTTT; cdr3_aa: CSARGDSYNSPLHF
cdr3_length: 15; j_call: TRBJ2-1; d_call: TRBD2; v_call: TRBV11-2; clone_size: few; cdr3_nt: TGTGCCAGCAGCTTAGCAGGTAGGACTAGTCCTGAGCAGTTCTTC; cdr3_aa: CASSLAGRTSPEQFF
cdr3_length: 14; j_call: TRBJ2-1; d_call: TRBD2; v_call: TRBV4-3; clone_size: .; cdr3_nt: TGCGCCAGCAGCCAAGTCGGGGGACTAGCGGGGCAATTCTTC; cdr3_aa: CASSQVGGLAGQFF
cdr3_length: 15; j_call: TRBJ2-3; d_call: .; v_call: TRBV6-2/TRBV6-3; clone_size: few; cdr3_nt: TGTGCCAGCAGTTACTCAGACGGGGAGATAGATACGCAGTATTTT; cdr3_aa: CASSYSDGEIDTQYF
cdr3_length: 12; j_call: TRBJ2-7; d_call: .; v_call: TRBV6-5; clone_size: many; cdr3_nt: TGTGCCAGCGGTACCGGACCCTACGAGCAGTACTTC; cdr3_aa: CASGTGPYEQYF
cdr3_length: 14; j_call: TRBJ1-1; d_call: .; v_call: TRBV2; clone_size: .; cdr3_nt: TGTGCCAGCAGTGAAAATCCCGCAGTCACTGAAGCTTTCTTT; cdr3_aa: CASSENPAVTEAFF
cdr3_length: 15; j_call: TRBJ2-3; d_call: .; v_call: TRBV18; clone_size: few; cdr3_nt: TGTGCCAGCTCACCAACTAGCTCGGCGACAGATACGCAGTATTTT; cdr3_aa: CASSPTSSATDTQYF
cdr3_length: 15; j_call: TRBJ1-2; d_call: TRBD1; v_call: TRBV7-3; clone_size: few; cdr3_nt: TGTGCCAGCAGACGGACAGGGGGCCGGGTCTATGGCTACACCTTC; cdr3_aa: CASRRTGGRVYGYTF
cdr3_length: 12; j_call: TRBJ2-1; d_call: TRBD2; v_call: TRBV12-3/TRBV12-4; clone_size: many; cdr3_nt: TGTGCCAGCAGGGGGACTACATATGAGCAGTTCTTC; cdr3_aa: CASRGTTYEQFF
cdr3_length: 13; j_call: TRBJ2-5; d_call: .; v_call: TRBV27; clone_size: many; cdr3_nt: TGTGCCAGCAGTCCACCCAACCGAGAGACCCAGTACTTC; cdr3_aa: CASSPPNRETQYF
cdr3_length: 14; j_call: TRBJ2-2; d_call: .; v_call: TRBV12-3/TRBV12-4; clone_size: few; cdr3_nt: TGTGCCAGCAGTAGACAGGCGAACACCGGGGAGCTGTTTTTT; cdr3_aa: CASSRQANTGELFF
cdr3_length: 15; j_call: TRBJ2-7; d_call: TRBD2; v_call: TRBV6-5; clone_size: .; cdr3_nt: TGTGCCAGCAGCCTCATAGCGGGAGGCCCCTACGAGCAGTACTTC; cdr3_aa: CASSLIAGGPYEQYF
cdr3_length: 13; j_call: TRBJ1-5; d_call: .; v_call: TRBV20-1; clone_size: few; cdr3_nt: TGCAGTGCTAGTGGAGGATTGGATCAGCCCCAGCATTTT; cdr3_aa: CSASGGLDQPQHF
cdr3_length: 16; j_call: TRBJ1-2; d_call: TRBD1; v_call: TRBV24-1; clone_size: .; cdr3_nt: TGTGCCACCAGTGACCCCGGACAGGAATTCATCTATGGCTACACCTTC; cdr3_aa: CATSDPGQEFIYGYTF
cdr3_length: 13; j_call: TRBJ1-2; d_call: .; v_call: TRBV7-2; clone_size: few; cdr3_nt: TGTGCCAGCAGCCCAAGCCCTTACGGCGGCTACACCTTC; cdr3_aa: CASSPSPYGGYTF
cdr3_length: 15; j_call: TRBJ2-3; d_call: .; v_call: TRBV20-1; clone_size: many; cdr3_nt: TGCAGTGCCACCTCTTTCGCGGGAACGGCAGATACGCAGTATTTT; cdr3_aa: CSATSFAGTADTQYF
cdr3_length: 15; j_call: TRBJ2-2; d_call: .; v_call: TRBV6-5; clone_size: few; cdr3_nt: TGTGCCAGCAGTCGCAACTCCATGGACACCGGGGAGCTGTTTTTT; cdr3_aa: CASSRNSMDTGELFF
cdr3_length: 14; j_call: TRBJ2-5; d_call: .; v_call: TRBV7-2; clone_size: .; cdr3_nt: TGTGCCAGCAGCTTAGGGGCAGGGAGAGAGACCCAGTACTTC; cdr3_aa: CASSLGAGRETQYF
cdr3_length: 16; j_call: TRBJ2-7; d_call: .; v_call: TRBV4-1; clone_size: few; cdr3_nt: TGCGCCAGCAGCCAATATACAACAGGACAGCCGTACGAGCAGTACTTC; cdr3_aa: CASSQYTTGQPYEQYF
cdr3_length: 13; j_call: TRBJ2-2; d_call: .; v_call: TRBV11-2; clone_size: many; cdr3_nt: TGTGCCAGCAGCTTAGAGGGCTCCGGGGAGCTGTTTTTT; cdr3_aa: CASSLEGSGELFF
cdr3_length: 18; j_call: TRBJ1-5; d_call: .; v_call: TRBV6-2/TRBV6-3; clone_size: .; cdr3_nt: TGTGCCAGCAGTACAGCTGTCCTTCTCCAGGGGACCGGTCAGCCCCAGCATTTT; cdr3_aa: CASSTAVLLQGTGQPQHF
cdr3_length: 17; j_call: TRBJ2-3; d_call: TRBD2; v_call: TRBV7-9; clone_size: few; cdr3_nt: TGTGCCAGCAGCTTAGCGGGACTAGCGGGGACCATGGATACGCAGTATTTT; cdr3_aa: CASSLAGLAGTMDTQYF
cdr3_length: 14; j_call: TRBJ2-3; d_call: TRBD1; v_call: TRBV20-1; clone_size: few; cdr3_nt: TGCAGTGCTGAGGGACAGGGTGGACCAGATACGCAGTATTTT; cdr3_aa: CSAEGQGGPDTQYF
cdr3_length: 17; j_call: TRBJ1-1; d_call: TRBD1; v_call: TRBV5-1; clone_size: few; cdr3_nt: TGCGCCAGCAGGCCTCGGGACAGGGACCCCATGGGCACTGAAGCTTTCTTT; cdr3_aa: CASRPRDRDPMGTEAFF
cdr3_length: 16; j_call: TRBJ2-5; d_call: TRBD2; v_call: TRBV6-2/TRBV6-3; clone_size: few; cdr3_nt: TGTGCCAGCAGTTACAGACTAGCGGGACTCCAAGAGACCCAGTACTTC; cdr3_aa: CASSYRLAGLQETQYF
cdr3_length: 14; j_call: TRBJ1-5; d_call: .; v_call: TRBV12-3/TRBV12-4; clone_size: many; cdr3_nt: TGTGCCAGCAGTTTAGCAGTGAACAATCAGCCCCAGCATTTT; cdr3_aa: CASSLAVNNQPQHF
cdr3_length: 13; j_call: TRBJ2-3; d_call: .; v_call: TRBV11-3; clone_size: .; cdr3_nt: TGTGCCAGCAGCTCTCAGGGACACGATACGCAGTATTTT; cdr3_aa: CASSSQGHDTQYF
cdr3_length: 17; j_call: TRBJ2-2; d_call: TRBD2; v_call: TRBV5-6; clone_size: few; cdr3_nt: TGTGCCAGCAGCTTTGCTACTAGCGGGAGTAGAACCGGGGAGCTGTTTTTT; cdr3_aa: CASSFATSGSRTGELFF
cdr3_length: 14; j_call: TRBJ2-3; d_call: .; v_call: TRBV5-1; clone_size: .; cdr3_nt: TGCGCCAGCAGTCTGGACAAGAGCACAGATACGCAGTATTTT; cdr3_aa: CASSLDKSTDTQYF
cdr3_length: 18; j_call: TRBJ2-7; d_call: .; v_call: TRBV18; clone_size: .; cdr3_nt: TGTGCCAGCTCGCAGGGTAGCCCGGGGTTGGCCCTCTCCTACGAGCAGTACTTC; cdr3_aa: CASSQGSPGLALSYEQYF
cdr3_length: 19; j_call: TRBJ2-3; d_call: TRBD2; v_call: TRBV7-8; clone_size: .; cdr3_nt: TGTGCCAGCAGCTTATCTCGCCACGGGAGGGCCCGGGCAAGAGATACGCAGTATTTT; cdr3_aa: CASSLSRHGRARARDTQYF
cdr3_length: 13; j_call: TRBJ2-5; d_call: .; v_call: TRBV6-2/TRBV6-3; clone_size: many; cdr3_nt: TGTGCCAGCACATCACACCTTCAAGAGACCCAGTACTTC; cdr3_aa: CASTSHLQETQYF
cdr3_length: 16; j_call: TRBJ2-3; d_call: TRBD2; v_call: TRBV5-1; clone_size: .; cdr3_nt: TGCGCCAGCAGCTTTTCCCCGACTAGCGGATCAGATACGCAGTATTTT; cdr3_aa: CASSFSPTSGSDTQYF
cdr3_length: 12; j_call: TRBJ2-3; d_call: .; v_call: TRBV29-1; clone_size: few; cdr3_nt: TGCAGCGTTAACAGGGTCGCAGATACGCAGTATTTT; cdr3_aa: CSVNRVADTQYF
cdr3_length: 19; j_call: TRBJ2-1; d_call: TRBD2; v_call: TRBV27; clone_size: few; cdr3_nt: TGTGCCAGCTTCGCCCTAGGTTGGGCTAGCGGGAGCTCCTACAATGAGCAGTTCTTC; cdr3_aa: CASFALGWASGSSYNEQFF
cdr3_length: 14; j_call: TRBJ1-6; d_call: TRBD1; v_call: TRBV5-1; clone_size: .; cdr3_nt: TGCGCCAGCAGCTTGGGGCAGGGGGAATCACCCCTCCACTTT; cdr3_aa: CASSLGQGESPLHF
cdr3_length: 12; j_call: TRBJ2-7; d_call: .; v_call: TRBV3-1; clone_size: .; cdr3_nt: TGTGCCAGCAGCACCCCAGGGAGCGAGCAGTACTTC; cdr3_aa: CASSTPGSEQYF
cdr3_length: 13; j_call: TRBJ1-5; d_call: .; v_call: TRBV6-1; clone_size: .; cdr3_nt: TGTGCCAGCAGTGAAAATGTGGTACAGCCCCAGCATTTT; cdr3_aa: CASSENVVQPQHF
cdr3_length: 13; j_call: TRBJ1-1; d_call: .; v_call: TRBV6-5; clone_size: many; cdr3_nt: TGTGCCAGCAGACCACAGGGTAGCACTGAAGCTTTCTTT; cdr3_aa: CASRPQGSTEAFF
cdr3_length: 17; j_call: TRBJ1-1; d_call: TRBD1; v_call: TRBV20-1; clone_size: .; cdr3_nt: TGCAGTGCTAGAGTTCATCCGGGACAGGGGCGCAACACTGAAGCTTTCTTT; cdr3_aa: CSARVHPGQGRNTEAFF
cdr3_length: 13; j_call: TRBJ1-2; d_call: .; v_call: TRBV6-2/TRBV6-3; clone_size: few; cdr3_nt: TGTGCCAGCAGTCTTGCAGGGGTTCTTGGCTACACCTTC; cdr3_aa: CASSLAGVLGYTF
cdr3_length: 13; j_call: TRBJ1-2; d_call: TRBD1; v_call: TRBV20-1; clone_size: .; cdr3_nt: TGCAGTACGCTTCTAGGACAGGGCTGGGGCTACACCTTC; cdr3_aa: CSTLLGQGWGYTF
cdr3_length: 15; j_call: TRBJ2-5; d_call: .; v_call: TRBV6-1; clone_size: .; cdr3_nt: TGTGCCAGCAGTGGAGACCGGGGCAGACAAGAGACCCAGTACTTC; cdr3_aa: CASSGDRGRQETQYF
cdr3_length: 15; j_call: TRBJ2-2; d_call: .; v_call: TRBV12-3/TRBV12-4; clone_size: .; cdr3_nt: TGTGCCAGCAGTTTAAGACAGGGAGGGACCGGGGAGCTGTTTTTT; cdr3_aa: CASSLRQGGTGELFF
cdr3_length: 15; j_call: TRBJ2-1; d_call: TRBD1; v_call: TRBV19; clone_size: .; cdr3_nt: TGTGCCAGTAGACGACAGGGGGCTAACTACAATGAGCAGTTCTTC; cdr3_aa: CASRRQGANYNEQFF
cdr3_length: 16; j_call: TRBJ2-1; d_call: TRBD2; v_call: TRBV9; clone_size: few; cdr3_nt: TGTGCCAGCAGGGAAGGACTAGCGGACTCCTACAATGAGCAGTTCTTC; cdr3_aa: CASREGLADSYNEQFF